This TCR beta chain was obtained from a study of T cells in Graves' hyperthyroidism and ophthalmopathy. CDR3 length: 14 amino acids. V was shortened by 2 bases and J by 7 bases, with 15 bases between the two germline ends. From germline, CDR1 is SGHDN and CDR2 FVKESK. TCR beta CDR3 regions were amplified from RNA transcripts. Initially, a first-round RT-PCR of the TCR CDR3 employed the HTBI primer set. TCRdb processed the multiplex PCR reads anew with MiXCR; each CDR3 protein has one entry. The data contain over 300,000 distinct CDR3 sequences, approximately 15% of them singletons. Points on this clonotype: A much larger clone lies one base from this, so it may be a read error.

Sequences were obtained from blood. The chain links TRBV14 to TRBJ2-7; D gene uncertain. This TCR came from a woman aged 60 to 75 with Graves' hyperthyroidism. The CDR3: CASSQYRRVNEQYF. The CDR3 DNA follows: TGTGCCAGCAGCCAATACCGTCGGGTCAATGAGCAGTACTTC. Full variable domain (rest looked up from reference TRBV14 and TRBJ2-7): EAGVTQFPSHSVIEKGQTVTLRCDPISGHDNLYWYRRVMGKEIKFLLHFVKESKQDESGMPNNRFLAERTGGTYSTLKVQPAELEDSGVYFCASSQYRRVNEQYFGPGTRLTVT.